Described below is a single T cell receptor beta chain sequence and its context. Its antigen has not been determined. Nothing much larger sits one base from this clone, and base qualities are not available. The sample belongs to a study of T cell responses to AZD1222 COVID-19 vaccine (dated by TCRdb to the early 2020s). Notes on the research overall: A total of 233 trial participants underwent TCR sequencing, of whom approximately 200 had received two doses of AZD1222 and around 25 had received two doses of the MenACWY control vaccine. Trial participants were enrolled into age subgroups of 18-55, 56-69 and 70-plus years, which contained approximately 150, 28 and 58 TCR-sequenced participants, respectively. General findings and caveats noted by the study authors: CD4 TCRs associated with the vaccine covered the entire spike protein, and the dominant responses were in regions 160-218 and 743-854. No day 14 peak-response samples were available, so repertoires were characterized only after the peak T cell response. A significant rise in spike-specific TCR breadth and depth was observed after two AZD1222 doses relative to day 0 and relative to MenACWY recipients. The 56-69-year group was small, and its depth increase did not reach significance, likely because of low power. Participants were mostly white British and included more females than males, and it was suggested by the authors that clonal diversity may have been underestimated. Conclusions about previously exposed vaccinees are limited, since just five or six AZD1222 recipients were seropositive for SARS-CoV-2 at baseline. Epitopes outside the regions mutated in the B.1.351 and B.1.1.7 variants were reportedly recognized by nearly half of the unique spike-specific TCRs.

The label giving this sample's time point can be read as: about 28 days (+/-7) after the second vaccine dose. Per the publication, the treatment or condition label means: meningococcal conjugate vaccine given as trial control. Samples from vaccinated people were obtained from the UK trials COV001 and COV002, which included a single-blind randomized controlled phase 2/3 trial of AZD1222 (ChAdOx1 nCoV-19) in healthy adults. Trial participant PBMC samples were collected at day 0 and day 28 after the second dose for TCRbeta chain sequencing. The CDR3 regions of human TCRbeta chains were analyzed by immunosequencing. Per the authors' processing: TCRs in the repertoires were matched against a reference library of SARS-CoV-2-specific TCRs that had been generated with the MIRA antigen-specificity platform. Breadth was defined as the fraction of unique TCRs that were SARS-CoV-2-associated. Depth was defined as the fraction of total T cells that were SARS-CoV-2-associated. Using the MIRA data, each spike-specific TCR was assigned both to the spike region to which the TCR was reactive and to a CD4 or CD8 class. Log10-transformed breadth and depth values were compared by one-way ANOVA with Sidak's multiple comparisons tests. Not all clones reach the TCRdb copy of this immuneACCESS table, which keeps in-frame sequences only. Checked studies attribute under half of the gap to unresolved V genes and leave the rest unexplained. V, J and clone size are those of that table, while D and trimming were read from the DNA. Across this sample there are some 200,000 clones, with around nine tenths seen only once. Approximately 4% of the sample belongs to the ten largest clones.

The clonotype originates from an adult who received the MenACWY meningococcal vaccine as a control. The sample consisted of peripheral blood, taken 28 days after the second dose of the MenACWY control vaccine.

The CDR3 sequence is CASRTSGLETQYF. The nucleotide sequence reads TGTGCCAGCAGGACTAGCGGGTTAGAGACCCAGTACTTC. The chain employs TRBV25-1 and TRBJ2-5; 10 nucleotides in the junction match TRBD2. Measured from the cysteine to the phenylalanine, the CDR3 is 13 residues long. Only the CDR3 DNA stays, 39 bases, in frame from base 1. Here V drops 6 bases and J drops 4 bases, and the junction holds 2 bases not matched to any gene. CDR1 and CDR2 were assigned from the germline V gene as MGHDK and SYGVNS.